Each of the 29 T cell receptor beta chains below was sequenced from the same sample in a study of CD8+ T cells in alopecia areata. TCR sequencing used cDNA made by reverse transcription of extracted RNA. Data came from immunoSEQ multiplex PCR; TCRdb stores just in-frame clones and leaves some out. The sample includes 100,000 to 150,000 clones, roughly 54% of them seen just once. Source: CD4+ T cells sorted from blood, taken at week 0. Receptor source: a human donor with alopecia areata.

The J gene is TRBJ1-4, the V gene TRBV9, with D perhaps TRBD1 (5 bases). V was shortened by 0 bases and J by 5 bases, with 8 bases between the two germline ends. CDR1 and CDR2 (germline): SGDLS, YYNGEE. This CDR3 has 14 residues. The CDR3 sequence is CASSVGPGNEKLFF. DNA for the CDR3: TGTGCCAGCAGCGTAGGGCCAGGGAATGAAAAACTGTTTTTT. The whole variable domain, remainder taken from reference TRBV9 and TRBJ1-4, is DSGVTQTPKHLITATGQRVTLRCSPRSGDLSVYWYQQSLDQGLQFLIQYYNGEERAKGNILERFSAQQFPDLHSELNLSSLELGDSALYFCASSVGPGNEKLFFGSGTQLSVL.

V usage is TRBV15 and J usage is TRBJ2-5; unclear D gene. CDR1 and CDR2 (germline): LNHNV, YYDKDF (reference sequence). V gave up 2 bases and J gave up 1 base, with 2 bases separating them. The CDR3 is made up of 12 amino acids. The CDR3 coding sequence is TGTGCCACCAGCAGACCCCAAGAGACCCAGTACTTC. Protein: CATSRPQETQYF.

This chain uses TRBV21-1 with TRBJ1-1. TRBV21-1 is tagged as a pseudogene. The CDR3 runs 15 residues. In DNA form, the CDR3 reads TGTGCCAGCAGCAAAGGGCCGGGGGAGTTGACTGAAGCTTTCTTT. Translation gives CASSKGPGELTEAFF.

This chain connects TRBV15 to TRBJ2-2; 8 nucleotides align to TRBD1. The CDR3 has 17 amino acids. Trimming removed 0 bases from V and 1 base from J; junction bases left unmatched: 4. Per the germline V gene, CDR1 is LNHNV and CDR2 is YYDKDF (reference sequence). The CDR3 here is CATSRDTGQGNTGELFF. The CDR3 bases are TGTGCCACCAGCAGAGATACAGGACAGGGGAACACCGGGGAGCTGTTTTTT.

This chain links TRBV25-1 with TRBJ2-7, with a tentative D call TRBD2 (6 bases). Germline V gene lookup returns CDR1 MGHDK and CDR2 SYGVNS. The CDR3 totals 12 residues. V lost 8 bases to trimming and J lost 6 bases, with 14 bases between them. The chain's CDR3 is CASSGLPPEQYF. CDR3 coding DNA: TGTGCCAGCTCGGGACTCCCCCCCGAGCAGTACTTC.

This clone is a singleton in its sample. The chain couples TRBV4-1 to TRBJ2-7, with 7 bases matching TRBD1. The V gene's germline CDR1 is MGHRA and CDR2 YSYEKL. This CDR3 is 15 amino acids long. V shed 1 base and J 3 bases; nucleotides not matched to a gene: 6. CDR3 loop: CASSQVWGQNYEQYF. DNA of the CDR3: TGCGCCAGCAGCCAAGTTTGGGGACAGAACTACGAGCAGTACTTC.

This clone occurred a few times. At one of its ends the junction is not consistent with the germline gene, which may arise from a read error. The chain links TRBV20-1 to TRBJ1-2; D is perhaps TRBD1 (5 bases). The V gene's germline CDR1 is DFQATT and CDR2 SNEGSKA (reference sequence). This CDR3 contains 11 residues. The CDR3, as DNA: TGCAGTTCGACTACCCCCGGGACGCCATTCTTC. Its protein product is CSSTTPGTPFF.

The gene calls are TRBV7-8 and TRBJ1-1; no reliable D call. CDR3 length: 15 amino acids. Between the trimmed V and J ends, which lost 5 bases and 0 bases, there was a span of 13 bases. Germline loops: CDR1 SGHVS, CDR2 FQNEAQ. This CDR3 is CASSTSNAMNTEAFF. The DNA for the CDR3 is TGTGCCAGCAGCACCAGTAATGCCATGAACACTGAAGCTTTCTTT.

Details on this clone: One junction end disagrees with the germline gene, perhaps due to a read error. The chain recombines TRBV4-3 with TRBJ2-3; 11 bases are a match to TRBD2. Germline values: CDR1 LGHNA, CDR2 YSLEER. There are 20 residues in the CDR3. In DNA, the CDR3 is TGCGCCCGCAGCCAAGATGGGCTAGCGGGGGGTCAGGGTGACACAGATACGCAGTATTTT. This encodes CARSQDGLAGGQGDTDTQYF.

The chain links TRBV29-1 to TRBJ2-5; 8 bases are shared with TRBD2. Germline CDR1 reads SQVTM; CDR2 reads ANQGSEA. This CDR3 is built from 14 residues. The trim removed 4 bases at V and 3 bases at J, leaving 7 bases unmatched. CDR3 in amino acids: CSVGKSGGEETQYF. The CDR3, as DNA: TGCAGCGTTGGAAAAAGCGGGGGCGAAGAGACCCAGTACTTC.

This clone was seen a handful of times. CDR3 loop: CSARTTYEQYF. CDR3 sequence (DNA): TGCAGTGCCAGGACAACCTACGAGCAGTACTTC. This rearrangement joins TRBV20-1 to TRBJ2-7; D might be TRBD1 (5 bases). Trimming stripped 6 bases from V and 2 bases from J, with 8 bases between. CDR3 length equals 11 residues. Germline V gene sequence: CDR1 DFQATT, CDR2 SNEGSKA (reference sequence).

In nucleotides, the CDR3 is TGTGCCAGCAGTACCACCAGGGGAATTCAGTATTTT. Its protein is CASSTTRGIQYF. The rearrangement links TRBV27 to TRBJ2-3; tentative D call: TRBD1 (6 bases). Germline CDR1 and CDR2: MNHEY and SMNVEV (reference sequence). The CDR3 sequence is 12 residues long. The germline V and J ends were trimmed by 5 bases and 12 bases, with 15 bases remaining between them.

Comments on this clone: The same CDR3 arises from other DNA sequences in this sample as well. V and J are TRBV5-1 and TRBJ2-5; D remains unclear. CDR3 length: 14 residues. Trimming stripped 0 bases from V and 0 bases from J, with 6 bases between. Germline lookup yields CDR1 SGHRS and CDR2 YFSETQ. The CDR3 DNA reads TGCGCCAGCAGCTTGGTTGGGGACCAAGAGACCCAGTACTTC. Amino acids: CASSLVGDQETQYF.

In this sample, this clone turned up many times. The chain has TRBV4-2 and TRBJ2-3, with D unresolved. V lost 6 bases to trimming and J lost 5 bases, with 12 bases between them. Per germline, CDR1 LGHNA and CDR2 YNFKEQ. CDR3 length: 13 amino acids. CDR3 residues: CASRQATGDTQYF. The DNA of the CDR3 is TGTGCCAGCAGGCAGGCGACGGGAGATACGCAGTATTTT.

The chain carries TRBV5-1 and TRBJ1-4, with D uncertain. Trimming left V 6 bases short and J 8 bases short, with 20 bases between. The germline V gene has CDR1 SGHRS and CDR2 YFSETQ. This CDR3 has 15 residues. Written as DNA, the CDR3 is TGCGCCAGCACCCTCGGGCCGACCTTGGGGGAAAAACTGTTTTTT. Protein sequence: CASTLGPTLGEKLFF.

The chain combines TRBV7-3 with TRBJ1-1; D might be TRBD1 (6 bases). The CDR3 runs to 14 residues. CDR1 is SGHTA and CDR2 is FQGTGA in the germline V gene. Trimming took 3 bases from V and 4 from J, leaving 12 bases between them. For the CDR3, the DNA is TGTGCCAGCAGCTTCGATACAGGGTCCACTGAAGCTTTCTTT. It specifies CASSFDTGSTEAFF. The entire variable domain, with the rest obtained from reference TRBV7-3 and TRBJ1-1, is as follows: GAGVSQTPSNKVTEKGKYVELRCDPISGHTALYWYRQSLGQGPEFLIYFQGTGAADDSGLPNDRFFAVRPEGSVSTLKIQRTERGDSAVYLCASSFDTGSTEAFFGQGTRLTVV.

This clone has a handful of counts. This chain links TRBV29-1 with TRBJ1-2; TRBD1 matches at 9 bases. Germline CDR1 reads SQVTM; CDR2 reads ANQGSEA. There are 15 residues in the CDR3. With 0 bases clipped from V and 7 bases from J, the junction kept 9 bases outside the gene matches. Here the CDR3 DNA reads TGCAGCGTTGAAGATCTCTTGGACAGGGGAAGTGGCTACACCTTC. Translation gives CSVEDLLDRGSGYTF.

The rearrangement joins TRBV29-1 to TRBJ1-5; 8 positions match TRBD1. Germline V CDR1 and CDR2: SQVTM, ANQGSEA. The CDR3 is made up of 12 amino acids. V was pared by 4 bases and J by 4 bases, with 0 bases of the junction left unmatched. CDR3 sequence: CSVGQGNQPQHF. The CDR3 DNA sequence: TGCAGCGTTGGACAGGGGAATCAGCCCCAGCATTTT.

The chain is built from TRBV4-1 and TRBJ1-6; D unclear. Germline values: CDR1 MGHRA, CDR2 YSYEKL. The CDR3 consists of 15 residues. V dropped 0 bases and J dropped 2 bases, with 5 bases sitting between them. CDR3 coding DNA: TGCGCCAGCAGCCAAGAGAGCGCCTATAATTCACCCCTCCACTTT. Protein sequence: CASSQESAYNSPLHF.

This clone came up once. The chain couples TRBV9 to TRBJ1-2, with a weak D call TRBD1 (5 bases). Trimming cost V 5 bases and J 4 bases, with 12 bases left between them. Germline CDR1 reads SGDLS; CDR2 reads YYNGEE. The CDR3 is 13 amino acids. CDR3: CASRSGLSYGYTF. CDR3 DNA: TGTGCCAGCAGATCAGGGCTGAGCTATGGCTACACCTTC. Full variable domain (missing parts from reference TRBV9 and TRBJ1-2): DSGVTQTPKHLITATGQRVTLRCSPRSGDLSVYWYQQSLDQGLQFLIQYYNGEERAKGNILERFSAQQFPDLHSELNLSSLELGDSALYFCASRSGLSYGYTFGSGTRLTVV.

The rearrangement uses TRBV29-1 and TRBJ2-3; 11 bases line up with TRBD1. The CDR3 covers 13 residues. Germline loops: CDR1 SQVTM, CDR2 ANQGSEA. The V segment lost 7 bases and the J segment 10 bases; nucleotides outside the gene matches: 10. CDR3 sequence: CSAGQGAVGAQYF. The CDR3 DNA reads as TGCAGCGCCGGACAGGGGGCTGTGGGGGCGCAGTATTTT.

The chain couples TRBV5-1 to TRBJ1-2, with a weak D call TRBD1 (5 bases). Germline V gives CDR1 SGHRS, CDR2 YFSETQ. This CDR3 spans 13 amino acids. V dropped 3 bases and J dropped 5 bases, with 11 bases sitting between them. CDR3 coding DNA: TGCGCCAGCAGCTCGGGTCGGGGGTATGGCTACACCTTC. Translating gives CASSSGRGYGYTF.

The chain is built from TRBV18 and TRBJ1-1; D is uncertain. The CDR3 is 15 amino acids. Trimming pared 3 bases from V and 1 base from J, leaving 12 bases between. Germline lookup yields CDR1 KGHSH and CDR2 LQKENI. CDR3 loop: CASSPQEEGNTEAFF. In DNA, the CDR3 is TGTGCCAGCTCACCCCAGGAGGAGGGGAACACTGAAGCTTTCTTT.

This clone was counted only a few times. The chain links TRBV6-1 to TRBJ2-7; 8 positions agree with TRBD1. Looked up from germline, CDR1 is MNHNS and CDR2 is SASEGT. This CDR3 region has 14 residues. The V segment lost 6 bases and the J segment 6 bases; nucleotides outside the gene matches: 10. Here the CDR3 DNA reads TGTGCCAGCAGCTCCGGGACAGGCCGAGCCGAGCAGTACTTC. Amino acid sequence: CASSSGTGRAEQYF.

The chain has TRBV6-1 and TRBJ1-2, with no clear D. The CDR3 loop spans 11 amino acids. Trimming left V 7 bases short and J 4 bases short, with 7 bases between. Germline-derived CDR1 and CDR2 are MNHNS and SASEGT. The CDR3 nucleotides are TGTGCCAGCACGAACAGCTATGGCTACACCTTC. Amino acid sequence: CASTNSYGYTF.

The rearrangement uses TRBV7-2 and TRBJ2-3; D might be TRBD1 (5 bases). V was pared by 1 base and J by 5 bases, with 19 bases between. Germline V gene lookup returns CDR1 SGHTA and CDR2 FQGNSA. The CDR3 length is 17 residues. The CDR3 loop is CASSLVGPATSIDTQYF. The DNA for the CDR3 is TGTGCCAGCAGCTTAGTGGGGCCTGCAACGTCTATAGATACGCAGTATTTT.

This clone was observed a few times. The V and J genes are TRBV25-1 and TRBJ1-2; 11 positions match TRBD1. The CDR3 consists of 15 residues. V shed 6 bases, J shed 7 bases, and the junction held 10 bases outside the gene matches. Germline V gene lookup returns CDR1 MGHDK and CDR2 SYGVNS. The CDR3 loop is CASRYSGTGGSGYTF. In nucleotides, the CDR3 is TGTGCCAGCAGATACTCCGGGACAGGGGGTTCTGGCTACACCTTC.

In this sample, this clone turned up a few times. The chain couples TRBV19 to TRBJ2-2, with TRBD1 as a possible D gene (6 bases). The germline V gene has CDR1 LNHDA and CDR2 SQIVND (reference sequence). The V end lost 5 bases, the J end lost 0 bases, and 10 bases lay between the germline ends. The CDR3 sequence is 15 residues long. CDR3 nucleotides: TGTGCCAGTAGTCCCGGGACACCGAACACCGGGGAGCTGTTTTTT. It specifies CASSPGTPNTGELFF. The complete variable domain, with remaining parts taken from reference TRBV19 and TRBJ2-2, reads DGGITQSPKYLFRKEGQNVTLSCEQNLNHDAMYWYRQDPGQGLRLIYYSQIVNDFQKGDIAEGYSVSREKKESFPLTVTSAQKNPTAFYLCASSPGTPNTGELFFGEGSRLTVL.

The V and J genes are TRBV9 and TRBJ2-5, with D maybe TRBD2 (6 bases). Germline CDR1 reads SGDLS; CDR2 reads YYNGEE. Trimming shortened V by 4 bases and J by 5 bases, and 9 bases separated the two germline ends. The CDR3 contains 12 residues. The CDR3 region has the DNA TGTGCCAGCAGCTTGGAGGGCGAGACCCAGTACTTC. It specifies CASSLEGETQYF.